The 9 T cell receptor beta chains reported below all come from one sample, sequenced in a study of blood T cell repertoires in COVID-19. Sequenced by immunoSEQ multiplex PCR; TCRdb stores in-frame clones only, minus some. The sample holds a few hundred thousand clones; about 90% are singletons and the top ten take about 2.7%. Sequences were obtained from PBMCs or T cells enriched from blood (not recorded which). These receptors were taken from a woman under 40 who had recovered from COVID-19.

The chain combines TRBV3-1 (or the pseudogene TRBV3-2) with TRBJ2-3; the D gene is possibly TRBD2 (6 bases). The CDR3 contains 16 residues. The germline V gene has CDR1 LGHDT and CDR2 YNNKEL (reference sequence). V was pared by 0 bases and J by 8 bases, with 18 bases between. The CDR3 loop reads CASSQEVWRGGGTQYF. CDR3 DNA sequence: TGTGCCAGCAGCCAAGAGGTCTGGCGGGGTGGAGGTACGCAGTATTTT.

The V gene is TRBV5-1, the J gene TRBJ2-3, with 12 bases aligning to TRBD1. Germline trimming cut 2 bases from V and 5 bases from J; bases unmatched to any gene: 12. Germline lookup yields CDR1 SGHRS and CDR2 YFSETQ. The CDR3 loop spans 18 amino acids. The CDR3 protein is CASSFSEGQGAKRDTQYF. The CDR3 DNA reads as TGCGCCAGCAGCTTCTCCGAGGGACAGGGGGCGAAACGAGATACGCAGTATTTT. Supplemented by reference TRBV5-1 and TRBJ2-3, the full variable domain reads KAGVTQTPRYLIKTRGQQVTLSCSPISGHRSVSWYQQTPGQGLQFLFEYFSETQRNKGNFPGRFSGRQFSNSRSEMNVSTLELGDSALYLCASSFSEGQGAKRDTQYFGPGTRLTVL.

The chain is built from TRBV27 and TRBJ2-7; 11 bases are a match to TRBD2. With 8 bases clipped from V and 3 bases from J, the junction kept 6 bases outside the gene matches. The CDR3 length is 14 residues. The germline CDR1 and CDR2 sequences are MNHEY and SMNVEV (reference sequence). The CDR3: CASRSGLAVYEQYF. Here the CDR3 DNA reads TGTGCCAGCCGCTCGGGACTAGCGGTCTACGAGCAGTACTTC.

The chain joins TRBV19 to TRBJ2-7, with 10 bases that match TRBD2. CDR3 size: 15 residues. Germline loops: CDR1 LNHDA, CDR2 SQIVND (reference sequence). J lost 7 bases, V lost 6 bases, and 12 bases had no gene match. The CDR3 DNA reads TGTGCCAGTAGCCCACGACTAGCGGGTTCTGTAGAGCAGTACTTC. Translated: CASSPRLAGSVEQYF. The variable domain in full, completed from reference TRBV19 and TRBJ2-7, reads DGGITQSPKYLFRKEGQNVTLSCEQNLNHDAMYWYRQDPGQGLRLIYYSQIVNDFQKGDIAEGYSVSREKKESFPLTVTSAQKNPTAFYLCASSPRLAGSVEQYFGPGTRLTVT.

The chain couples TRBV27 to TRBJ1-2; D gene uncertain. The V end was cut by 7 bases, the J end by 5 bases, with 17 bases between. The germline V gene has CDR1 MNHEY and CDR2 SMNVEV (reference sequence). There are 14 residues in the CDR3. This CDR3 is CASTAPGEGYGYTF. For the CDR3, the DNA is TGTGCCAGCACCGCCCCCGGGGAAGGGTATGGCTACACCTTC.

This clone was seen a single time. The chain has TRBV2 and TRBJ1-2; TRBD1 matches at 9 bases. Germline V gene sequence: CDR1 SNHLY, CDR2 FYNNEI. The length of the CDR3 is 14 residues. V dropped 7 bases and J dropped 8; count of bases not matched to a gene: 11. The DNA of the CDR3 is TGTGCCAGCAACCCGGACAGGGGTGAGATGGGCTACACCTTC. Translating it yields CASNPDRGEMGYTF. Full variable domain (missing parts from reference TRBV2 and TRBJ1-2): EPEVTQTPSHQVTQMGQEVILRCVPISNHLYFYWYRQILGQKVEFLVSFYNNEISEKSEIFDDQFSVERPDGSNFTLKIRSTKLEDSAMYFCASNPDRGEMGYTFGSGTRLTVV.

The chain links TRBV5-1 to TRBJ1-1, with TRBD1 identical over 7 bases. Per the germline V gene, CDR1 is SGHRS and CDR2 is YFSETQ. The CDR3 has 15 amino acids. The junction had 11 bases not matched to a gene; V was cut back by 4 bases and J by 5 bases. The CDR3 DNA is TGCGCCAGCAGCGTGGGACAGAGGCGGATAACTGAAGCTTTCTTT. Its protein is CASSVGQRRITEAFF. Full variable domain (remainder filled in from reference TRBV5-1 and TRBJ1-1): KAGVTQTPRYLIKTRGQQVTLSCSPISGHRSVSWYQQTPGQGLQFLFEYFSETQRNKGNFPGRFSGRQFSNSRSEMNVSTLELGDSALYLCASSVGQRRITEAFFGQGTRLTVV.

V usage is TRBV19 and J usage is TRBJ1-1, with D hard to call. The CDR3 consists of 13 residues. V lost 5 bases and J lost 0, with 7 bases in between. Per germline, CDR1 LNHDA and CDR2 SQIVND (reference sequence). CDR3 in DNA: TGTGCCAGTAGTCGAGTCTTGAACACTGAAGCTTTCTTT. Translated, it gives CASSRVLNTEAFF.

V is TRBV2 and J is TRBJ2-7; 11 nucleotides line up with TRBD2. Germline CDR1 and CDR2: SNHLY and FYNNEI. The CDR3 loop spans 15 amino acids. J gave up 7 bases and V 2 bases, and 7 bases lay outside the gene matches. The CDR3 loop is CASSELAGGRLEQYF. CDR3 bases: TGTGCCAGCAGTGAACTAGCGGGAGGCCGTTTGGAGCAGTACTTC.